This T cell receptor beta chain is from a study of shared clonotypes between healthy human individuals. Donors had no recently reported acute infections or vaccinations and were HIV-negative. The CDR3 runs 13 residues. Germline CDR1 and CDR2: MNHEY and SVGAGI. The V segment lost 7 bases and the J segment 4 bases; nucleotides outside the gene matches: 4. Genomic DNA of each subset was evenly split across several immunoSEQ plates. The sorted-subset replicate PCRs were given about 200 ng DNA, which is 31,000 or so T cell genomes. The assay was immunoSEQ multiplex PCR, and TCRdb's table has in-frame clones only and misses some. The data contain more than 2 million clones, about 95% of them singletons.

The sequenced material came from naive CD4+ T cells sorted from blood. The subset here: CD45RA+ positively selected. This TCR derives from a young man in good health. V and J are TRBV6-5 and TRBJ2-4; 7 nucleotides agree with TRBD1. This CDR3 reads CASKGAGKNIQYF. DNA of the CDR3: TGTGCCAGCAAGGGGGCGGGTAAAAACATTCAGTACTTC.